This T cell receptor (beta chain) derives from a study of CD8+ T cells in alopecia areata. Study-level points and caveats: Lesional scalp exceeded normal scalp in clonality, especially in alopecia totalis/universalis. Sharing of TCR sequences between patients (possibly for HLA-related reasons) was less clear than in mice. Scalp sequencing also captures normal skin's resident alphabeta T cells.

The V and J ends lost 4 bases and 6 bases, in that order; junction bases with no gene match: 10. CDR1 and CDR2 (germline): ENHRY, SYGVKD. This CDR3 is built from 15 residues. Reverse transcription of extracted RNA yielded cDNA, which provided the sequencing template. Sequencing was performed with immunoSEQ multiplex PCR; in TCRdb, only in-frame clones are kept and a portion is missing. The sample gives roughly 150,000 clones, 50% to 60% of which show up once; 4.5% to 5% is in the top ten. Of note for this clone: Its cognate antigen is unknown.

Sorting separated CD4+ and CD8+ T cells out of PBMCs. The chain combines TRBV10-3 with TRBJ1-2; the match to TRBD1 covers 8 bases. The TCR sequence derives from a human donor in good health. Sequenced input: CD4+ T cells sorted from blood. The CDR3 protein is CAISAQGARDNGYTF. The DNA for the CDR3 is TGTGCCATCAGTGCGCAGGGGGCGCGGGATAATGGCTACACCTTC.